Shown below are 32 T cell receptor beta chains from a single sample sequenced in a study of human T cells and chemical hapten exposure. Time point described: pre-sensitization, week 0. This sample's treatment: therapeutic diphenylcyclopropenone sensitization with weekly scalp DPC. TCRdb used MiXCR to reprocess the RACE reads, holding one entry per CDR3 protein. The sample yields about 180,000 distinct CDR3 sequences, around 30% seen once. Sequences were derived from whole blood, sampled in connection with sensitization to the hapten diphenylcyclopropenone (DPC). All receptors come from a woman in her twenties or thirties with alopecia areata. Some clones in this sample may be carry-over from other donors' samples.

CDR3 bases: TGCGCCAGCAGCTTGGTGTTTATGGGGGGCACCTACAATGAGCAGTTCTTC. Its translation: CASSLVFMGGTYNEQFF. This chain connects TRBV5-1 to TRBJ2-1; D may match TRBD1 or TRBD2 (6 bases each). The CDR3 runs 17 residues. The germline CDR1 and CDR2 sequences are SGHRS and YFSETQ. Trimming took off 0 bases at V and 2 bases at J, with 15 bases between the two ends.

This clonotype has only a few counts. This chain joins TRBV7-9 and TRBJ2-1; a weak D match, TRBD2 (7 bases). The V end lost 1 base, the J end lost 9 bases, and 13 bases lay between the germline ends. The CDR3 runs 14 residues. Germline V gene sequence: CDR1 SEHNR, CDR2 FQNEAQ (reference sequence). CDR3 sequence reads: CASSLERGGSEQFF. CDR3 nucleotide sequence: TGTGCCAGCAGCTTAGAAAGGGGGGGCAGTGAGCAGTTCTTC.

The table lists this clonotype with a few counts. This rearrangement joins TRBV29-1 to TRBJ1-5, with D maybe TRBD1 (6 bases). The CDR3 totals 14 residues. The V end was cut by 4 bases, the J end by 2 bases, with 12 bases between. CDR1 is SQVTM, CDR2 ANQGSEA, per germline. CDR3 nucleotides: TGCAGCGTTGCGGGGGCCGGCGGCAATCAGCCCCAGCATTTT. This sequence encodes CSVAGAGGNQPQHF.

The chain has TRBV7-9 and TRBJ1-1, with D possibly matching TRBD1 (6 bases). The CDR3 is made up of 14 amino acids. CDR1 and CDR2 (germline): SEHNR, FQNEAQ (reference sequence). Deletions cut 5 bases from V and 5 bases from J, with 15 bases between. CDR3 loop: CASSPMGGGTEAFF. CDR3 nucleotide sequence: TGTGCCAGCAGCCCGATGGGAGGGGGGACTGAAGCTTTCTTT.

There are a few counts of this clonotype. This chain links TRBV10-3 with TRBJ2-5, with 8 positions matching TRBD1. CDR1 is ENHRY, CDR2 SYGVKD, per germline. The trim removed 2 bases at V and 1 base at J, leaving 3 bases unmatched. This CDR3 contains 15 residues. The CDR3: CAISEGTGFQETQYF. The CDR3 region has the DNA TGTGCCATCAGTGAGGGGACAGGCTTCCAAGAGACCCAGTACTTC.

The DNA for the CDR3 is TGCAGCGCCGCCGCGGGAGGTGTCCCTGAGCAGTTCTTC. Translation gives CSAAAGGVPEQFF. The chain has TRBV29-1 and TRBJ2-1; TRBD2 matches 8 bases. The CDR3 sequence is 13 residues long. J was trimmed by 9 bases and V by 7 bases; bases with no gene match: 11. Per the germline V gene, CDR1 is SQVTM and CDR2 is ANQGSEA.

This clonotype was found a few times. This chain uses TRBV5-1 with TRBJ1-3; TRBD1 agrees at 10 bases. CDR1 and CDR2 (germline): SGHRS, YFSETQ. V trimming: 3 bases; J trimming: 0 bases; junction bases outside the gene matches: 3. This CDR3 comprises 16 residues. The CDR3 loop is CASSWGQGNSGNTIYF. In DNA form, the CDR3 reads TGCGCCAGCAGCTGGGGACAGGGGAACTCTGGAAACACCATATATTTT.

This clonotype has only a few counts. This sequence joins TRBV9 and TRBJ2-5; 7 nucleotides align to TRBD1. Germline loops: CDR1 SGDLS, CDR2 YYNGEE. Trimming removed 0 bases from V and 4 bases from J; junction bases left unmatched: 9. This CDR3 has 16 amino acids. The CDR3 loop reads CASSVGVGGGPETQYF. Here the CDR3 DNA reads TGTGCCAGCAGCGTAGGGGTAGGGGGCGGGCCAGAGACCCAGTACTTC.

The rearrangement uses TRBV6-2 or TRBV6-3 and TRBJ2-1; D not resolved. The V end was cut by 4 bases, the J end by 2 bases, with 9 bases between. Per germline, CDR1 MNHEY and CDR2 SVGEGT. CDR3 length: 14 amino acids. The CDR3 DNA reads TGTGCCAGCAGTTTCCACACTGCCTACAATGAGCAGTTCTTC. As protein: CASSFHTAYNEQFF.

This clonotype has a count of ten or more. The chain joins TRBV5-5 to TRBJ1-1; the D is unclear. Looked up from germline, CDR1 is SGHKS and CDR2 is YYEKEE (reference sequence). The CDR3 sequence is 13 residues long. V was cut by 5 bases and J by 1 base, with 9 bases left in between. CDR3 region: CASRTDPNTEAFF. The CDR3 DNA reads TGTGCCAGCAGGACCGACCCGAACACTGAAGCTTTCTTT.

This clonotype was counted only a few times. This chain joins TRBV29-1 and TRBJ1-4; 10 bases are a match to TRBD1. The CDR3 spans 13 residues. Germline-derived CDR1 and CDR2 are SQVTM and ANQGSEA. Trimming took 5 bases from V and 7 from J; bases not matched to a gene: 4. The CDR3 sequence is CSVRDRGGEKLFF. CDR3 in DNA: TGCAGCGTTAGGGACAGGGGAGGTGAAAAACTGTTTTTT. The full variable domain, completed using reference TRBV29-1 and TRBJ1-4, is SAVISQKPSRDICQRGTSLTIQCQVDSQVTMMFWYRQQPGQSLTLIATANQGSEATYESGFVIDKFPISRPNLTFSTLTVSNMSPEDSSIYLCSVRDRGGEKLFFGSGTQLSVL.

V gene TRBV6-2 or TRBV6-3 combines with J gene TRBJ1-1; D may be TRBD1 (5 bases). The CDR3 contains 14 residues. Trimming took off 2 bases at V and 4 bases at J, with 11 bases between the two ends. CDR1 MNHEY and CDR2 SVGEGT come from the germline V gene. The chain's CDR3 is CASSYSQRGTEAFF. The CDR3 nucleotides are TGTGCCAGCAGTTACAGCCAAAGGGGCACTGAAGCTTTCTTT.

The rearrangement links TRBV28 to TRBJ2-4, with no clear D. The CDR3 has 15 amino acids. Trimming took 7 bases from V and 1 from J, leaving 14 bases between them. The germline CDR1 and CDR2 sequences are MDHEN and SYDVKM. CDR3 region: CASTKPMGAKNIQYF. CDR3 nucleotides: TGTGCCAGCACCAAGCCGATGGGGGCCAAAAACATTCAGTACTTC.

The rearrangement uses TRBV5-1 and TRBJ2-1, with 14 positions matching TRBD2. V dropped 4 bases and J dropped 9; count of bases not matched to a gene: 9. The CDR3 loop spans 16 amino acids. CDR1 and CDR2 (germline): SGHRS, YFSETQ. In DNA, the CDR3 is TGCGCCAGCAGCCACGGGACTAGCGGGAGAAGGGGTGAGCAGTTCTTC. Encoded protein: CASSHGTSGRRGEQFF.

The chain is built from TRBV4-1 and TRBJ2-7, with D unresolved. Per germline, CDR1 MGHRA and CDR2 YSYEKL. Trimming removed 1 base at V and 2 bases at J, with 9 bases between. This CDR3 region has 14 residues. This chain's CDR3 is CASSQGMLPYEQYF. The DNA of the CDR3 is TGCGCCAGCAGCCAAGGGATGCTTCCCTACGAGCAGTACTTC.

The chain's CDR3 is CASRPGQRNFHSGANVLTF. Written as DNA, the CDR3 is TGTGCCAGCAGACCAGGGCAGCGAAATTTCCACTCTGGGGCCAACGTCCTGACTTTC. V is TRBV6-5 and J is TRBJ2-6, with TRBD1 as a possible D gene (5 bases). The CDR3 is 19 residues long. The germline V gene encodes CDR1 MNHEY and CDR2 SVGAGI. Trimming took 6 bases from V and 0 from J, leaving 21 bases between them.

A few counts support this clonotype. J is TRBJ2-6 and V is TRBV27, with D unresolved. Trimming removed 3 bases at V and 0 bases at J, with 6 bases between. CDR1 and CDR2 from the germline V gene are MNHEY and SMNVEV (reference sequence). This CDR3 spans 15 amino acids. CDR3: CASSFGVSGANVLTF. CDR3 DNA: TGTGCCAGCAGTTTTGGGGTCTCTGGGGCCAACGTCCTGACTTTC.

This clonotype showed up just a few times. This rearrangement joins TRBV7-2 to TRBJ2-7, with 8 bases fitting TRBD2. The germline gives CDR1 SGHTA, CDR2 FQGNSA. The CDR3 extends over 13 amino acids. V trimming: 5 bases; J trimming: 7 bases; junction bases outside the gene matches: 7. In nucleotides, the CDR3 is TGTGCCAGCAGCCGAGGACTAGCACGGGAGCAGTACTTC. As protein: CASSRGLAREQYF. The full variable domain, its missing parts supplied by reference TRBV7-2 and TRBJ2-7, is GAGVSQSPSNKVTEKGKDVELRCDPISGHTALYWYRQSLGQGLEFLIYFQGNSAPDKSGLPSDRFSAERTGGSVSTLTIQRTQQEDSAVYLCASSRGLAREQYFGPGTRLTVT.

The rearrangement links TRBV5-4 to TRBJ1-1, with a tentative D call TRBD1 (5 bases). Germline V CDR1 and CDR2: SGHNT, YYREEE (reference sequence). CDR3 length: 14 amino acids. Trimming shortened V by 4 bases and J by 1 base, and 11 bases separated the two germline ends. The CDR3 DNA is TGTGCCAGCAGCAAGAGACAGCCGAACACTGAAGCTTTCTTT. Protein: CASSKRQPNTEAFF.

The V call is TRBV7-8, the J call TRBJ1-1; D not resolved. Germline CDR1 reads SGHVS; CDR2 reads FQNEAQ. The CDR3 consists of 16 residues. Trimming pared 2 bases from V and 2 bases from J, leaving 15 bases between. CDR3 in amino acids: CASSLLNPNGNTEAFF. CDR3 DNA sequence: TGTGCCAGCAGCTTACTTAATCCAAACGGAAACACTGAAGCTTTCTTT.

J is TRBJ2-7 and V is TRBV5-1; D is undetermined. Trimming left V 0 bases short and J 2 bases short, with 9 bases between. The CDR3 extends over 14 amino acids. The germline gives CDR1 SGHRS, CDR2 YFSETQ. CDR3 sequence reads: CASSLVTDAYEQYF. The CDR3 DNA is TGCGCCAGCAGCTTGGTAACGGACGCCTACGAGCAGTACTTC.

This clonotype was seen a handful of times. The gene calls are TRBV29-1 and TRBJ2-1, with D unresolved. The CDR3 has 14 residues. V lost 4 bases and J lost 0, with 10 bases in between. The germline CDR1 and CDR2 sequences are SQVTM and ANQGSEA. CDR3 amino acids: CSVAMPVSYNEQFF. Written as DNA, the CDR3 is TGCAGCGTTGCGATGCCTGTCTCCTACAATGAGCAGTTCTTC.

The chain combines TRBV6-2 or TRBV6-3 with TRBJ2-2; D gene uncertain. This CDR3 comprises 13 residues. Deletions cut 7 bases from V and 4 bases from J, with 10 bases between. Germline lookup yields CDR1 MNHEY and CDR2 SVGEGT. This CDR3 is CASTTLGTGELFF. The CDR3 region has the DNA TGTGCCAGCACTACCCTGGGCACCGGGGAGCTGTTTTTT.

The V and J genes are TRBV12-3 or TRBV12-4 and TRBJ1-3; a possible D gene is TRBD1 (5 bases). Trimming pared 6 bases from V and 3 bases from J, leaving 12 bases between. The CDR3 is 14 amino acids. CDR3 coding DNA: TGTGCCAGCAGCAGGTGGCAGGGTGGAAACACCATATATTTT. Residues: CASSRWQGGNTIYF.

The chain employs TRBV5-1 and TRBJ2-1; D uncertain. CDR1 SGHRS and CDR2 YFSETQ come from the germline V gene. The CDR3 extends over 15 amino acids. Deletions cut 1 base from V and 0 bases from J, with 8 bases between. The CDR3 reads CASSLSQSSYNEQFF. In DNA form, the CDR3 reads TGCGCCAGCAGCTTGTCCCAGAGCTCCTACAATGAGCAGTTCTTC.

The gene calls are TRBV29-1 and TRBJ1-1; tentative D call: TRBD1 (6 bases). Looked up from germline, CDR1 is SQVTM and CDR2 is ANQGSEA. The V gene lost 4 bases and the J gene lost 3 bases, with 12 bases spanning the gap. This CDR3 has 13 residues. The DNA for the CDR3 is TGCAGCGTTGGCATACAGGGCTACACTGAAGCTTTCTTT. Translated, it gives CSVGIQGYTEAFF.

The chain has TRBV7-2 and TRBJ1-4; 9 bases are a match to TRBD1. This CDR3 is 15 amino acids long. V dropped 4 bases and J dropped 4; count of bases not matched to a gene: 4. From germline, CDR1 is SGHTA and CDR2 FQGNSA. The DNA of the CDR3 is TGTGCCAGCAGCTCGTACAGGGGGCTTAATGAAAAACTGTTTTTT. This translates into CASSSYRGLNEKLFF.

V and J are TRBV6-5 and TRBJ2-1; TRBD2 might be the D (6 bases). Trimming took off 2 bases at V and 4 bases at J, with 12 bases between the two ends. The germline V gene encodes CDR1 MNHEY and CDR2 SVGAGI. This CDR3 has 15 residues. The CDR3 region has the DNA TGTGCCAGCAGTTACGGAAGGAGGGAGTACAATGAGCAGTTCTTC. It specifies CASSYGRREYNEQFF.

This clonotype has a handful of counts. CDR3 sequence: CASSFGASVLAQGGYTF. The CDR3 coding sequence is TGTGCCAGCAGTTTTGGGGCCAGTGTTTTGGCTCAGGGTGGCTACACCTTC. The V gene is TRBV28, the J gene TRBJ1-2; perhaps TRBD1 as D (5 bases). CDR3 length: 17 amino acids. Trimming shortened V by 3 bases and J by 7 bases, and 24 bases separated the two germline ends. CDR1 and CDR2 from the germline V gene are MDHEN and SYDVKM.

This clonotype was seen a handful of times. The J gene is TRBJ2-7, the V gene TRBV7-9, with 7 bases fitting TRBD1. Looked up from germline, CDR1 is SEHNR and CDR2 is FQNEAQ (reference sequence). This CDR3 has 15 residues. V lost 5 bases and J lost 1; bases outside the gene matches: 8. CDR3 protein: CASSKSGRGSYEQYF. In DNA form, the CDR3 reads TGTGCCAGCAGCAAATCCGGCAGGGGGTCCTACGAGCAGTACTTC.

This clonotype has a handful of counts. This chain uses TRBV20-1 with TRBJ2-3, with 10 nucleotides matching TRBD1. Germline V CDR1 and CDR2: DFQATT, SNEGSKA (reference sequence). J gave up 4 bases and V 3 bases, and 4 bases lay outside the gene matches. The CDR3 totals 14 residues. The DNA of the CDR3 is TGCAGTGCTAGGACAGGGGGCGTCGCAGATACGCAGTATTTT. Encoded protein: CSARTGGVADTQYF.

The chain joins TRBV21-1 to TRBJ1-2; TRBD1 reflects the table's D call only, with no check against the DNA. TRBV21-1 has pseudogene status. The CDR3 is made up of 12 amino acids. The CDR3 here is CASSWTENGYTF. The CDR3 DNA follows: TGTGCCAGCAGCTGGACAGAAAATGGCTACACCTTC.